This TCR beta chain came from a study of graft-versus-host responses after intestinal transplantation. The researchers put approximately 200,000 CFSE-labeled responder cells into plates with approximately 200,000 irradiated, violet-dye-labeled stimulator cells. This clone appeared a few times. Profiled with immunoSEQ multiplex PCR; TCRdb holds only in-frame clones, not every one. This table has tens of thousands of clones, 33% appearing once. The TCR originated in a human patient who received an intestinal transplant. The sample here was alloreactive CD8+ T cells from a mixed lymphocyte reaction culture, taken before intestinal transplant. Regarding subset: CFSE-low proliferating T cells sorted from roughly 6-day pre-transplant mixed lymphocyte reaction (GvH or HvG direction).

CDR3 DNA sequence: TGCAGCGTTGTAGTGGGCCCCCACAATGAGCAGTTCTTC. Protein: CSVVVGPHNEQFF. V gene TRBV29-1 combines with J gene TRBJ2-1, with no clear D. Trimming removed 4 bases from V and 5 bases from J, with 12 bases in between. Germline V gene data show CDR1 as SQVTM and CDR2 as ANQGSEA. The CDR3 covers 13 residues.